A single sample is the source of the 3 T cell receptor beta chains below, sequenced in a study of cytomegalovirus exposure and HLA in healthy donors. 13 Jbeta primers and 60 Vbeta primers were used for the PCR. Using immunoSEQ multiplex PCR, the repertoire was profiled, and TCRdb retains in-frame clones only, with some absent. The top ten hold 0.58% of the sample, which has some 220,000 clones, just under 85% seen once. Specimen: PBMCs. These receptor sequences come from a woman aged 40 to 55 in good health and CMV-seronegative.

The V and J genes are TRBV21-1 and TRBJ1-2; TRBD1, as called in the table, went unchecked against the DNA. TRBV21-1 is tagged as a pseudogene. The CDR3 totals 14 residues. CDR3 in amino acids: CASSITGRSYGYTF. In DNA form, the CDR3 reads TGTGCCAGCAGCATCACAGGACGGAGCTATGGCTACACCTTC.

V is TRBV15 and J is TRBJ1-5; no clear D. Germline loops: CDR1 LNHNV, CDR2 YYDKDF (reference sequence). The length of the CDR3 is 11 residues. Trimming shortened V by 8 bases and J by 5 bases, and 7 bases separated the two germline ends. The DNA of the CDR3 is TGTGCCACCCCTCTTTATCAGCCCCAGCATTTT. It translates to CATPLYQPQHF. The full variable domain, with the rest looked up from reference TRBV15 and TRBJ1-5, is DAMVIQNPRYQVTQFGKPVTLSCSQTLNHNVMYWYQQKSSQAPKLLFHYYDKDFNNEADTPDNFQSRRPNTSFCFLDIRSPGLGDTAMYLCATPLYQPQHFGDGTRLSIL.

CDR3 coding DNA: TGCGCCAGCAGCTTGCCATCCAGGGAGGAGAATCAGCCCCAGCATTTT. Its protein product is CASSLPSREENQPQHF. J is TRBJ1-5 and V is TRBV5-1; TRBD1 might be the D (5 bases). V lost 1 base to trimming and J lost 4 bases, with 15 bases between them. The germline V gene encodes CDR1 SGHRS and CDR2 YFSETQ. The CDR3 is 16 residues long.